Below, 22 T cell receptor beta chains from the same sample are listed, as sequenced in a study of T cells in Graves' hyperthyroidism and ophthalmopathy. RNA transcripts gave rise to amplified TCR beta CDR3 regions. The HTBI set primed first-round TCR CDR3 RT-PCR. TCRdb analysed the multiplex PCR reads with MiXCR anew, one entry per CDR3 protein. The sample shows about 180,000 distinct CDR3 sequences, 8% to 9.5% of them seen only once. Sequencing was carried out using blood. Source of these receptors: a woman under 30 with Graves' hyperthyroidism that later progressed to Graves' ophthalmopathy.

In its sample, this clonotype was seen many times. The V and J genes are TRBV20-1 and TRBJ2-5; D not resolved. Germline V gene data show CDR1 as DFQATT and CDR2 as SNEGSKA (reference sequence). V lost 1 base and J 5 bases, leaving 5 bases between the germline ends. There are 11 residues in the CDR3. CDR3 nucleotide sequence: TGCAGTGCTAGAGTCGGGGAGACCCAGTACTTC. As protein: CSARVGETQYF.

This clonotype was found a few times. CDR3 sequence reads: CASSQAGTGNTGELFF. The CDR3 DNA follows: TGCGCCAGCAGCCAAGCAGGGACAGGGAACACCGGGGAGCTGTTTTTT. This chain links TRBV4-1 with TRBJ2-2, with 8 bases aligning to TRBD1. Germline V gene sequence: CDR1 MGHRA, CDR2 YSYEKL. The V and J ends lost 1 base and 1 base, in that order; junction bases with no gene match: 2. The CDR3 has 16 amino acids.

The chain is built from TRBV4-1 and TRBJ2-1; 10 bases are a match to TRBD2. This CDR3 comprises 16 residues. The trim removed 4 bases at V and 9 bases at J, leaving 12 bases unmatched. Germline values: CDR1 MGHRA, CDR2 YSYEKL. CDR3 sequence: CASSRSGAGGPSEQFF. DNA for the CDR3: TGCGCCAGCAGCCGCTCGGGAGCGGGGGGGCCGAGTGAGCAGTTCTTC.

This clonotype has a count of ten or more. This sequence joins TRBV19 and TRBJ1-5; 9 bases map to TRBD1. The V gene's germline CDR1 is LNHDA and CDR2 SQIVND (reference sequence). Losses at the gene ends were 1 base for V and 3 bases for J; bases not matched to a gene: 1. This CDR3 comprises 15 residues. The CDR3 nucleotides are TGTGCCAGTAGTATAGGGGACAGGGTCAATCAGCCCCAGCATTTT. Protein sequence: CASSIGDRVNQPQHF.

This clonotype showed up just a few times. The chain employs TRBV6-1 and TRBJ1-1, with D tentatively TRBD1 (6 bases). With 6 bases removed from V and 4 bases from J, the gap between germline ends came to 12 bases. This CDR3 spans 13 amino acids. Per germline, CDR1 MNHNS and CDR2 SASEGT. The CDR3 sequence is CASRLQGFTEAFF. CDR3 DNA sequence: TGTGCCAGCAGGCTACAGGGTTTCACTGAAGCTTTCTTT.

This clonotype was counted at least ten times. The genes are TRBV12-3 or TRBV12-4 and TRBJ2-7; D unresolved. Trimming left V 3 bases short and J 4 bases short, with 4 bases between. This CDR3 is 11 amino acids long. The CDR3 loop reads CASSLVYEQYF. The CDR3 nucleotides are TGTGCCAGCAGTTTGGTATACGAGCAGTACTTC.

This clonotype was seen repeatedly, ten times or more. The chain couples TRBV28 to TRBJ1-6; D is possibly TRBD1 (5 bases). Per germline, CDR1 MDHEN and CDR2 SYDVKM. The CDR3 is made up of 16 amino acids. V was trimmed by 2 bases and J by 0 bases, leaving 8 bases between them. The CDR3, as DNA: TGTGCCAGCAGTTTAGGGAGGGGCTCCTATAATTCACCCCTCCACTTT. This encodes CASSLGRGSYNSPLHF.

This clonotype appeared many times. DNA of the CDR3: TGTGCCAGTAGTTCCCAGGGGGCGCGGCCCCAGCATTTT. It codes for CASSSQGARPQHF. This rearrangement joins TRBV19 to TRBJ1-5; 8 bases align to TRBD1. Germline CDR1 and CDR2: LNHDA and SQIVND (reference sequence). The CDR3 extends over 13 amino acids. V trimming: 5 bases; J trimming: 9 bases; junction bases outside the gene matches: 6. Full variable domain (remainder filled in from reference TRBV19 and TRBJ1-5): DGGITQSPKYLFRKEGQNVTLSCEQNLNHDAMYWYRQDPGQGLRLIYYSQIVNDFQKGDIAEGYSVSREKKESFPLTVTSAQKNPTAFYLCASSSQGARPQHFGDGTRLSIL.

This clonotype was counted ten times or more. V usage is TRBV24-1 and J usage is TRBJ2-1; TRBD1 aligns across 9 bases. Germline assignment: CDR1 KGHDR and CDR2 SFDVKD. The V gene end was trimmed by 3 bases and the J gene end by 3 bases; junction bases not matched to a gene: 8. CDR3 length: 17 amino acids. CDR3 in amino acids: CATSDPPGTGNYNEQFF. The CDR3, as DNA: TGTGCCACCAGTGATCCACCGGGGACAGGGAACTACAATGAGCAGTTCTTC.

This clonotype was detected only once. This rearrangement joins TRBV6-5 to TRBJ2-7; possible D gene TRBD1, 8 bases. Germline V gene sequence: CDR1 MNHEY, CDR2 SVGAGI. V shed 5 bases and J shed 5 bases, with 31 bases lying between them. The CDR3 consists of 19 residues. CDR3: CASSHRGRASYDRADEQYF. CDR3 in DNA: TGTGCCAGCAGTCACAGGGGGAGGGCTTCCTACGACAGGGCGGACGAGCAGTACTTC.

V is TRBV20-1 and J is TRBJ2-1, with 11 bases that match TRBD2. CDR1 is DFQATT and CDR2 is SNEGSKA in the germline V gene (reference sequence). V was clipped by 5 bases and J by 4 bases; unmatched bases: 4. CDR3 size: 14 residues. DNA for the CDR3: TGCAGTGCTCCGACTAGCGGGGATTACAATGAGCAGTTCTTC. This codes for CSAPTSGDYNEQFF.

This clonotype has a count of ten or more. The chain employs TRBV28 and TRBJ2-7; no clear D gene. V was shortened by 7 bases and J by 1 base, with 17 bases between the two germline ends. The germline CDR1 and CDR2 sequences are MDHEN and SYDVKM. The CDR3 contains 15 residues. The CDR3 sequence: CASTTVRSTSYEQYF. As DNA, the CDR3 is TGTGCCAGCACCACCGTCAGGTCTACTTCCTACGAGCAGTACTTC. The full variable domain, its missing parts supplied by reference TRBV28 and TRBJ2-7, is DVKVTQSSRYLVKRTGEKVFLECVQDMDHENMFWYRQDPGLGLRLIYFSYDVKMKEKGDIPEGYSVSREKKERFSLILESASTNQTSMYLCASTTVRSTSYEQYFGPGTRLTVT.

Regarding this clonotype: This may be a read error, as it is one base from a much larger clone. The chain links TRBV11-2 to TRBJ2-7; D remains unclear. The CDR3 sequence is 13 residues long. From germline, CDR1 is SGHAT and CDR2 FQNNGV. The CDR3 sequence: CASSFSTSYERYF. The CDR3 DNA reads TGTGCCAGCAGCTTCAGTACCTCCTACGAGCGGTACTTC.

The V gene is TRBV20-1, the J gene TRBJ1-3, with D hard to call. Trimming shortened V by 6 bases and J by 0 bases, and 12 bases separated the two germline ends. The CDR3 has 14 residues. Germline V gene data show CDR1 as DFQATT and CDR2 as SNEGSKA (reference sequence). Written as DNA, the CDR3 is TGCAGTGCGGAGACGCCGAGCTCTGGAAACACCATATATTTT. Protein product: CSAETPSSGNTIYF.

This clonotype was detected ten times or more. The gene calls are TRBV7-6 and TRBJ2-3, with TRBD2 matching 8 bases. The germline V gene encodes CDR1 SGHVS and CDR2 FNYEAQ. CDR3 length equals 17 residues. Trimming at V came to 1 base and at J to 1 base, leaving 7 bases not matched to a gene. Written as DNA, the CDR3 is TGTGCCAGCAGCTTAGGAACAGCGGGAGCGGGCACAGATACGCAGTATTTT. Its translation: CASSLGTAGAGTDTQYF. Looking up the rest from reference TRBV7-6 and TRBJ2-3 gives the full variable domain: GAGVSQSPRYKVTKRGQDVALRCDPISGHVSLYWYRQALGQGPEFLTYFNYEAQQDKSGLPNDRFSAERPEGSISTLTIQRTEQRDSAMYRCASSLGTAGAGTDTQYFGPGTRLTVL.

This clonotype was picked up many times. The chain employs TRBV2 and TRBJ2-1; 9 bases are a match to TRBD2. Germline lookup yields CDR1 SNHLY and CDR2 FYNNEI. The trim removed 6 bases at V and 8 bases at J, leaving 17 bases unmatched. The CDR3 length is 17 residues. DNA of the CDR3: TGTGCCAGCAGCTTAGATGCTAGCGGGATGGTCCGCGATGAGCAGTTCTTC. Translated, it gives CASSLDASGMVRDEQFF.

Of note for this clonotype: A much larger clone lies one base from this, so it may be a read error. V gene TRBV30 combines with J gene TRBJ1-2; D gene ambiguous. The V end lost 0 bases, the J end lost 7 bases, and 18 bases lay between the germline ends. The CDR3 length is 15 residues. Germline V CDR1 and CDR2: GTSNPN, SVGIG (reference sequence). The CDR3 reads CAWSVLGVSRGGYTF. The DNA of the CDR3 is TGTGCCTGGAGTGTACTAGGAGTGTCGAGAGGTGGCTACACCTTC.

This clonotype came up many times. J is TRBJ2-1 and V is TRBV7-3; tentatively, D is TRBD1 (5 bases). The CDR3 extends over 15 amino acids. The germline gives CDR1 SGHTA, CDR2 FQGTGA. The ends were cut back, 2 bases at V and 7 bases at J, with 15 bases in the middle. CDR3 in DNA: TGTGCCAGCAGCTTAGGCAGGGTACGTACGAATGAGCAGTTCTTC. It specifies CASSLGRVRTNEQFF.

This clonotype showed up many times. The chain couples TRBV28 to TRBJ2-3; D is unclear. The CDR3 is 16 residues long. Germline V gene data show CDR1 as MDHEN and CDR2 as SYDVKM. Trimming stripped 2 bases from V and 3 bases from J, with 15 bases between. CDR3 sequence reads: CASSLSWVGPTDTQYF. CDR3 nucleotides: TGTGCCAGCAGTTTAAGTTGGGTGGGCCCAACAGATACGCAGTATTTT.

This clonotype turned up a few times. The V call is TRBV14, the J call TRBJ1-3; a possible D gene is TRBD1 (5 bases). Deletions cut 1 base from V and 4 bases from J, with 14 bases between. CDR1 and CDR2 from the germline V gene are SGHDN and FVKESK. The CDR3 extends over 16 amino acids. In DNA form, the CDR3 reads TGTGCCAGCAGCCAAGCCCCTACCGGGGCGGGAAACACCATATATTTT. This gives the protein CASSQAPTGAGNTIYF.

The sample holds many counts of this clonotype. The chain links TRBV7-2 to TRBJ2-1; 7 positions match TRBD1. J gave up 7 bases and V 4 bases, and 10 bases lay outside the gene matches. The germline CDR1 and CDR2 sequences are SGHTA and FQGNSA. This CDR3 has 15 amino acids. In DNA form, the CDR3 reads TGTGCCAGCAGCTATAGGGGGCCCAGGGGTAATGAGCAGTTCTTC. Its translation is CASSYRGPRGNEQFF.

This clonotype appeared many times. The rearrangement joins TRBV7-9 to TRBJ2-7; a possible D gene is TRBD1 (6 bases). The germline V gene has CDR1 SEHNR and CDR2 FQNEAQ (reference sequence). CDR3 size: 14 residues. Trimming shortened V by 4 bases and J by 1 base, and 11 bases separated the two germline ends. The CDR3 reads CASSSLDRSYEQYF. Here the CDR3 DNA reads TGTGCCAGCAGCTCGCTAGACAGGTCCTACGAGCAGTACTTC.